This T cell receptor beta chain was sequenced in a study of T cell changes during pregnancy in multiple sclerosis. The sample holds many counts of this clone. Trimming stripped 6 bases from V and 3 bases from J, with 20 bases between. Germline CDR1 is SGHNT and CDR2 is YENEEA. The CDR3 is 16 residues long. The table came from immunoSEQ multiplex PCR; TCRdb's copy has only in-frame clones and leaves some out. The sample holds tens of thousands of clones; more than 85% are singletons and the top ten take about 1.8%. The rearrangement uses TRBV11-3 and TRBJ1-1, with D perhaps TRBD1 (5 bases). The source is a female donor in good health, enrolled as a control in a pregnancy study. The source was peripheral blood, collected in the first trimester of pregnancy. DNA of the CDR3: TGTGCCAGCAGTCTTGACGGGAGGGGTGGGGACACTGAAGCTTTCTTT. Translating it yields CASSLDGRGGDTEAFF. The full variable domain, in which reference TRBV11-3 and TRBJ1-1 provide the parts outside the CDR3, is EAGVVQSPRYKIIEKKQPVAFWCNPISGHNTLYWYLQNLGQGPELLIRYENEEAVDDSQLPKDRFSAERLKGVDSTLKIQPAELGDSAVYLCASSLDGRGGDTEAFFGQGTRLTVV.